A selection of T cell receptor beta chains follows, all from one sample in a study of blood T cells in healthy people across ages. TCRdb passed the 5' RACE reads through MiXCR, listing each CDR3 protein once. Among about 760,000 distinct CDR3 sequences listed, around three fifths were seen once. Sequences were obtained from blood. The origin of the receptors is a man between 35 and 55 years old in good health. CDR3s include the opening cysteine and the closing phenylalanine or tryptophan. D genes are given only for firm matches. Clone size, where shown, is once, few, many, or a class for clones that have expanded.

j_call v_call cdr3_length d_call clone_size cdr3_nt cdr3_aa
TRBJ2-4 TRBV6-5 15 NA NA TGTGCCAGCAGTACCTCGGGAGCAGCCAAAAACATTCAGTACTTC CASSTSGAAKNIQYF
TRBJ2-3 TRBV11-2 15 NA NA TGTGCCAGCACCCCAAGCGCAGGTTACGGGGATACGCAGTATTTT CASTPSAGYGDTQYF
TRBJ1-2 TRBV27 13 NA NA TGTGCCAGCAGCGTAAAGGGTCCGGGGGGCTACACCTTC CASSVKGPGGYTF
TRBJ2-5 TRBV5-5 16 NA NA TGTGCCAGCAGCTTAAGAACAGGGACGGTGGGAGAGACCCAGTACTTC CASSLRTGTVGETQYF
TRBJ1-2 TRBV21-1 17 NA few TGTGCCAGCAGCAAAGCGCTTGACAGGGGGCCAGGCTATGGCTACACCTTC CASSKALDRGPGYGYTF
TRBJ1-4 TRBV29-1 12 NA NA TGCAGCGTTGAAGGCGCTAATGAAAAACTGTTTTTT CSVEGANEKLFF
TRBJ2-1 TRBV5-1 15 TRBD2 NA TGCGCCAGCAGCTTGTCACCCTCTAGCGGGGGCTTACAGTTCTTC CASSLSPSSGGLQFF
TRBJ2-2 TRBV5-5 13 NA few TGTGCCAGCGGGCGTGGAGACACCGGGGAGCTGTTTTTT CASGRGDTGELFF
TRBJ2-1 TRBV27 13 TRBD1 once TGTGGTACCCGGGACAGCTCCTACAATGAGCAGTTCTTC CGTRDSSYNEQFF
TRBJ1-3 TRBV29-1 16 NA NA TGCAGCGTTGTTAAGGACGACAGGTTCTCTGGAAACACCATATATTTT CSVVKDDRFSGNTIYF
TRBJ1-5 TRBV6-5 17 NA NA TGTGCCAGCAGTTACTCGAAATGGGACGGGCACAATCAGCCCCAGCATTTT CASSYSKWDGHNQPQHF
TRBJ2-7 TRBV28 15 NA few TGTGCCAGCAGGGGTGGGCGGGAAGGGCTCTTTGAGCAGTACTTC CASRGGREGLFEQYF
TRBJ2-3 TRBV7-9 12 NA once TGTGCCAGCAGCCCTACCTGGGATACGCAGTATTTT CASSPTWDTQYF
TRBJ1-1 TRBV4-1 17 NA NA TGCGCCAGCAGCCAGAACCCAGGACAAGTAGAGTATACTGAAGCTTTCTTT CASSQNPGQVEYTEAFF
TRBJ1-6 TRBV2 14 NA NA TGTGCCAGCAGACTGGACGGTTCTTATTCACCCCTCCACTTT CASRLDGSYSPLHF
TRBJ2-7 TRBV6-2/TRBV6-3 15 TRBD2 NA TGTGCCAGCAGTTACTCCCCAGGACTAGCGGGGGAGCAGTACTTC CASSYSPGLAGEQYF
TRBJ2-6 TRBV20-1 14 NA NA TGCAGTGCTAGATCCGCACCTGGGGCCAACGTCCTGACTTTC CSARSAPGANVLTF
TRBJ2-7 TRBV25-1 17 NA NA TGTGCCAGCAGTGACCCCCGGGACGTCGACAGCTCCTACGAGCAGTACTTC CASSDPRDVDSSYEQYF
TRBJ2-1 TRBV7-2 15 NA NA TGTGTCAGCAGCCTACAGGTCGTTACTGCCAGTGAGCAGTTCTTC CVSSLQVVTASEQFF
TRBJ2-3 TRBV6-2/TRBV6-3 17 NA NA TGTGCCAGCAGTTATAAGTTGGCGGGACCATCGGAAGATACGCAGTATTTT CASSYKLAGPSEDTQYF
TRBJ2-3 TRBV29-1 16 TRBD2 NA TGCAGCGTTGAAGATTCAGCTAGCGGACACACAGATACGCAGTATTTT CSVEDSASGHTDTQYF
TRBJ2-7 TRBV5-1 14 NA many TGCGCCAGCAGCTTGGAGATTAGCTCCTACGAGCAGTACTTC CASSLEISSYEQYF
TRBJ1-1 TRBV7-9 14 NA once TGTGCCAGCAGCAGACTTTTCGGGAACACTGAAGCTTTCTTT CASSRLFGNTEAFF
TRBJ2-3 TRBV6-6 15 NA NA TGTGCCAGCAGGGCACAAAGCGGGAGCACAGATACGCAGTATTTT CASRAQSGSTDTQYF
TRBJ1-5 TRBV2 18 NA NA TGTGCCAGCAGTGTACGGCAGGGGCAGGGCTATAGCAATCAGCCCCAGCATTTT CASSVRQGQGYSNQPQHF
TRBJ2-3 TRBV7-2 14 NA NA TGTGCCAGCAGCCGACCACAAGGACGGGCAACGCAGTATTTT CASSRPQGRATQYF
TRBJ1-1 TRBV20-1 13 TRBD1 many TGCAGTGCTAGGGGGACAGGGCACACTGAAGCTTTCTTT CSARGTGHTEAFF